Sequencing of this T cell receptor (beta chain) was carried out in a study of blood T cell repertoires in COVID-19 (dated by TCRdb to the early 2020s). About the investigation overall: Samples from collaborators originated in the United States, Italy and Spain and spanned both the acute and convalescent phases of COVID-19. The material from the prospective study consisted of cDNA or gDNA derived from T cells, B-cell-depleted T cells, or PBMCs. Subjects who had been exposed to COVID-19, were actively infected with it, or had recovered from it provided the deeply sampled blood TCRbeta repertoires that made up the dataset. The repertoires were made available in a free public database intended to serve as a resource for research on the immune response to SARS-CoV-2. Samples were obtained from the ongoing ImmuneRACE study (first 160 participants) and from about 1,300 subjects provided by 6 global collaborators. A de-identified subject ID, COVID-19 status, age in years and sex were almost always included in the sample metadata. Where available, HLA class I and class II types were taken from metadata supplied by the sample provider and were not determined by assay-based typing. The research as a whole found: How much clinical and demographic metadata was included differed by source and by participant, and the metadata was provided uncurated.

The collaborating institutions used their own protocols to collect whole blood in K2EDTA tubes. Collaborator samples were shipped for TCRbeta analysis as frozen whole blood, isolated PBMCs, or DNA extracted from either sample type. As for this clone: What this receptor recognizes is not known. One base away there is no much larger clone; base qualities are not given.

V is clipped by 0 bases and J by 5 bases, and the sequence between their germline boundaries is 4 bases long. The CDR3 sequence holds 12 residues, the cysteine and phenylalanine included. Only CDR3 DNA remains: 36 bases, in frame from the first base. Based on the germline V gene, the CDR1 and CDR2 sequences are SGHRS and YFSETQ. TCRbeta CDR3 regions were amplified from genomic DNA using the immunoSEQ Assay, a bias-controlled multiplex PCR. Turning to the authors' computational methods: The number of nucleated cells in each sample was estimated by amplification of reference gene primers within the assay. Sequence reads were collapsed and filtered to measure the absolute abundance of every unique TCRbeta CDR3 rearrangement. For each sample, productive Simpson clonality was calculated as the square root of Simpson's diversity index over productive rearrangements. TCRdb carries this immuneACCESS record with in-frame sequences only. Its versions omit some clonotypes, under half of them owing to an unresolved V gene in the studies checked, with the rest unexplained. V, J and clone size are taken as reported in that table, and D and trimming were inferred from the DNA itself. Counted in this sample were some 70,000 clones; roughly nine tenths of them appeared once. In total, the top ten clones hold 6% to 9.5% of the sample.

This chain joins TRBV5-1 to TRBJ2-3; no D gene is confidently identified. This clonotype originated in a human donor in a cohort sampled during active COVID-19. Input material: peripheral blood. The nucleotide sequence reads TGCGCCAGCAGCTTGGACGGAGATACGCAGTATTTT. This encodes CASSLDGDTQYF.